Each of the 17 T cell receptor beta chains below was sequenced from the same sample in a study of cytomegalovirus exposure and HLA in healthy donors. The study ran its PCR with 60 Vbeta and 13 Jbeta primers. Libraries were prepared by immunoSEQ multiplex PCR; TCRdb keeps only in-frame clonotypes and omits some of them. Of approximately 190,000 clones in the sample, approximately 78% were seen once. Input material: PBMCs. These receptors originate from a woman between 45 and 65 years old in good health and CMV-seropositive.

The CDR3, as DNA: TGTGCCAGCAGTCTAGAGGGGACAGGTTATAGCAATCAGCCCCAGCATTTT. Translated, it gives CASSLEGTGYSNQPQHF. J is TRBJ1-5 and V is TRBV7-9; 8 bases fit TRBD1. Germline CDR1 is SEHNR and CDR2 is FQNEAQ (reference sequence). The CDR3 extends over 17 amino acids. The J segment lost 0 bases and the V segment lost 6 bases, leaving 10 bases of the junction unmatched.

The V and J genes are TRBV9 and TRBJ2-3; TRBD2 matches 8 bases. CDR1 and CDR2 from the germline V gene are SGDLS and YYNGEE. V lost 0 bases to trimming and J lost 4 bases; unmatched junction nucleotides: 7. CDR3 length: 16 amino acids. The CDR3 loop reads CASSVGGSGVPDTQYF. The CDR3 nucleotides are TGTGCCAGCAGCGTAGGGGGTAGCGGGGTCCCAGATACGCAGTATTTT.

V usage is TRBV11-2 and J usage is TRBJ2-7; a possible D gene is TRBD1 (6 bases). Between the trimmed V and J ends, which lost 6 bases and 1 base, there was a span of 25 bases. The CDR3 contains 18 residues. The germline gives CDR1 SGHAT, CDR2 FQNNGV. This chain's CDR3 is CASRPLGGRDGMSYEQYF. CDR3 nucleotides: TGTGCCAGCAGGCCATTAGGGGGTCGAGACGGTATGTCCTACGAGCAGTACTTC.

The chain recombines TRBV7-9 with TRBJ1-2; weak D call: TRBD1 (6 bases). CDR1 is SEHNR and CDR2 is FQNEAQ in the germline V gene (reference sequence). V was shortened by 4 bases and J by 0 bases, with 12 bases between the two germline ends. The CDR3 has 15 amino acids. CDR3 residues: CASSSYGTSNYGYTF. The CDR3 DNA follows: TGTGCCAGCAGCTCGTACGGGACATCTAACTATGGCTACACCTTC.

CDR3 DNA sequence: TGCGCCAGCAGTGAGCCGGATAATTCACCCCTCCACTTT. Residues: CASSEPDNSPLHF. The rearrangement links TRBV10-2 to TRBJ1-6, with D hard to call. Trimming took 2 bases from V and 5 from J, leaving 4 bases between them. CDR1 and CDR2 from the germline V gene are WSHSY and SAAADI. CDR3 length: 13 amino acids.

This rearrangement joins TRBV19 to TRBJ2-1; D ambiguous. The germline CDR1 and CDR2 sequences are LNHDA and SQIVND (reference sequence). The CDR3 contains 16 residues. V was trimmed by 5 bases and J by 4 bases, leaving 18 bases between them. The CDR3 coding sequence is TGTGCCAGTAGTCCCAGTTGGGCAGAGAGATACAATGAGCAGTTCTTC. This encodes CASSPSWAERYNEQFF.

CDR3 nucleotides: TGCGCCAGCAGCTTGGTTGCCACGACCTCACAGAACCATGAGCAGTTCTTC. It specifies CASSLVATTSQNHEQFF. The chain recombines TRBV5-1 with TRBJ2-1; D call uncertain. Between the trimmed V and J ends, which lost 0 bases and 8 bases, there was a span of 21 bases. CDR1 SGHRS and CDR2 YFSETQ come from the germline V gene. CDR3 length: 17 residues.

CDR3 nucleotides: TGTGCCACAAGTAAGAGGGGGCCTTCCTACAATGAGCAGTTCTTC. Translation gives CATSKRGPSYNEQFF. The chain links TRBV19 to TRBJ2-1; 7 bases map to TRBD1. Germline CDR1 and CDR2: LNHDA and SQIVND (reference sequence). The CDR3 has 15 residues. The V and J ends lost 10 bases and 1 base, in that order; junction bases with no gene match: 10.

The chain uses TRBV11-3 and TRBJ2-1; 12 bases fit TRBD1. V dropped 5 bases and J dropped 7; count of bases not matched to a gene: 9. CDR1 is SGHNT and CDR2 is YENEEA in the germline V gene. The CDR3 length is 16 residues. CDR3 sequence (DNA): TGTGCCAGCAGCGCCCGGGACAGGGGGCAGTCGAATGAGCAGTTCTTC. The encoded protein is CASSARDRGQSNEQFF.

V usage is TRBV6-5 and J usage is TRBJ2-3, with D possibly being TRBD1 (7 bases). The V gene's germline CDR1 is MNHEY and CDR2 SVGAGI. V lost 6 bases, J lost 1 base, and 14 bases lay in between. CDR3 length: 15 residues. CDR3 sequence (DNA): TGTGCCAGCAGGCGGCAGGGGGGAGGCACAGATACGCAGTATTTT. As protein: CASRRQGGGTDTQYF.

This sequence joins TRBV28 and TRBJ1-6; D is perhaps TRBD1 (5 bases). From germline, CDR1 is MDHEN and CDR2 SYDVKM. The V end was cut by 5 bases, the J end by 7 bases, with 12 bases between. This CDR3 is 14 amino acids long. This CDR3 is CASSPATVNSPLHF. The CDR3 DNA is TGTGCCAGCAGTCCCGCGACAGTCAATTCACCCCTCCACTTT.

The chain recombines TRBV5-5 with TRBJ1-6; D unclear. In germline, CDR1 is SGHKS, CDR2 YYEKEE (reference sequence). Trimming removed 1 base from V and 7 bases from J, with 3 bases in between. This CDR3 is 12 amino acids long. CDR3 protein: CASSLSNSPLHF. In DNA form, the CDR3 reads TGTGCCAGCAGCTTGTCGAATTCACCCCTCCACTTT.

This chain uses TRBV7-9 with TRBJ2-5; D gene uncertain. The J call may be faulty, since TRBJ2-7 better matches the DNA end. Germline V lookup: CDR1 SEHNR, CDR2 FQNEAQ (reference sequence). The length of the CDR3 is 14 residues. The CDR3: CASSLVYNPSEQYF. The CDR3 DNA sequence: TGTGCCAGCAGCTTAGTTTATAATCCCTCCGAGCAGTACTTC.

This clone showed up just a few times. The chain has TRBV30 and TRBJ2-5; 7 bases agree with TRBD1. The J segment lost 2 bases and the V segment lost 4 bases, leaving 4 bases of the junction unmatched. This CDR3 is 13 amino acids long. Looked up from germline, CDR1 is GTSNPN and CDR2 is SVGIG (reference sequence). CDR3 coding DNA: TGTGCCTGGAAACAGGGGAAACAAGAGACCCAGTACTTC. It yields the protein CAWKQGKQETQYF. Filled out from reference TRBV30 and TRBJ2-5, the complete variable domain reads SQTIHQWPATLVQPVGSPLSLECTVEGTSNPNLYWYRQAAGRGLQLLFYSVGIGQISSEVPQNLSASRPQDRQFILSSKKLLLSDSGFYLCAWKQGKQETQYFGPGTRLLVL.

The chain couples TRBV28 to TRBJ1-2; 7 bases are a match to TRBD1. Germline assignment: CDR1 MDHEN and CDR2 SYDVKM. V dropped 8 bases and J dropped 4; count of bases not matched to a gene: 1. The CDR3 is 11 amino acids. CDR3 DNA sequence: TGTGCCAGCGGACAGGTCTATGGCTACACCTTC. This codes for CASGQVYGYTF.

In the case of this clone: Sequence at one end of the junction differs from germline and may be a read error. The J gene is TRBJ1-2, the V gene TRBV7-9; 8 bases fit TRBD1. From germline, CDR1 is SEHNR and CDR2 FQNEAQ (reference sequence). The CDR3 has 15 amino acids. CDR3 in amino acids: CSSSPRTGMDYGYTF. The CDR3 DNA is TGTTCCAGCAGCCCTCGGACAGGGATGGACTATGGCTACACCTTC.

The genes are TRBV7-2 and TRBJ2-7; 9 bases match TRBD1. Germline values: CDR1 SGHTA, CDR2 FQGNSA. The CDR3 sequence is 14 residues long. V lost 5 bases to trimming and J lost 4 bases; unmatched junction nucleotides: 6. The DNA of the CDR3 is TGTGCCAGCAGCCCCACCGGACAGGGGTACGAGCAGTACTTC. Translation: CASSPTGQGYEQYF.